Following are 3 T cell receptor beta chains from one sample sequenced in a study of CD8 T cells in Susac syndrome. Roughly 0.45 to 1 ug RNA was reverse transcribed with random hexamers. In TCRdb, the immunoSEQ multiplex PCR reads were re-called with MiXCR into one record per CDR3 protein. Of about 290,000 distinct CDR3 sequences listed, around 91% are singletons. The sample taken for sequencing was CD8+ T cells from PBMCs. These receptors came from a human donor with multiple sclerosis.

This chain joins TRBV20-1 and TRBJ2-5; either TRBD1 or TRBD2 may supply D (5 bases each). The CDR3 extends over 16 amino acids. From germline, CDR1 is DFQATT and CDR2 SNEGSKA (reference sequence). The V end was cut by 3 bases, the J end by 0 bases, with 17 bases between. CDR3 nucleotides: TGCAGTGCTAGTGGGACCGGGGCTTTCTACCAAGAGACCCAGTACTTC. Its translation: CSASGTGAFYQETQYF.

V usage is TRBV12-3 or TRBV12-4 and J usage is TRBJ2-7, with TRBD2 identical over 7 bases. This CDR3 contains 13 residues. After removal of 6 bases from V and 3 bases from J, the junction contained 5 bases not matched to a gene. For the CDR3, the DNA is TGTGCCAGCAGGGACCCGGGGGGCTACGAGCAGTACTTC. Residues: CASRDPGGYEQYF.

This clonotype occurred a few times. V usage is TRBV5-4 and J usage is TRBJ1-1; no clear D. The V gene lost 0 bases and the J gene lost 7 bases, with 4 bases spanning the gap. The germline V gene has CDR1 SGHNT and CDR2 YYREEE (reference sequence). This CDR3 is built from 11 residues. CDR3 protein: CASSLGDEAFF. The CDR3 DNA follows: TGTGCCAGCAGCTTGGGAGATGAAGCTTTCTTT. The entire variable domain, with the rest obtained from reference TRBV5-4 and TRBJ1-1, is as follows: ETGVTQSPTHLIKTRGQQVTLRCSSQSGHNTVSWYQQALGQGPQFIFQYYREEENGRGNFPPRFSGLQFPNYSSELNVNALELDDSALYLCASSLGDEAFFGQGTRLTVV.